This entry concerns a single TCR beta chain. Antigen unknown. The CDR3 is cut off 3 residues early in the read; its end comes from the germline J gene. Both groups were predominantly of Caucasian heritage. The CDR3 sequence is 13 residues long. The germline gives CDR1 SNHLY, CDR2 FYNNEI. Trimming left V 7 bases short and J 2 bases short, with 11 bases between. Produced via immunoSEQ multiplex PCR; TCRdb's table is partial and in-frame only. Altogether approximately 56,000 clones were found in the sample, and no singletons occur. This entry belongs to a study of T cell clonality in common variable immunodeficiency. Study conclusions and caveats: Compared with controls, CVID subjects had fewer shared TCRbeta clones.

The genes are TRBV2 and TRBJ1-1; D gene ambiguous. This TCR was recovered from a person between 18 and 75 years old in good health. Sequenced: peripheral blood mononuclear cells. CDR3 amino acids: CASMEQVNTEAFF. The sequenced part of the CDR3 DNA is TGTGCCAGCATGGAGCAGGTAAACACTGAA. Complete variable domain (other parts from reference TRBV2 and TRBJ1-1): EPEVTQTPSHQVTQMGQEVILRCVPISNHLYFYWYRQILGQKVEFLVSFYNNEISEKSEIFDDQFSVERPDGSNFTLKIRSTKLEDSAMYFCASMEQVNTEAFFGQGTRLTVV.